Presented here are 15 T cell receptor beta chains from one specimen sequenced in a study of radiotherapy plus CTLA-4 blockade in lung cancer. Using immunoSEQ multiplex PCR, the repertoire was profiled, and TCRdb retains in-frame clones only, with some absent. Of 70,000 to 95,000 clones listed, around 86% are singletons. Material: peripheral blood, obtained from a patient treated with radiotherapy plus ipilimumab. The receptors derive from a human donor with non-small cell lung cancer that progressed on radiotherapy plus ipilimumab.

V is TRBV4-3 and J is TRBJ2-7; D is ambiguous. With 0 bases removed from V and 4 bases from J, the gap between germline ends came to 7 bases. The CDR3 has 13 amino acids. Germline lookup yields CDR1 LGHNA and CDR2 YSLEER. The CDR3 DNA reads TGCGCCAGCAGCCAAGACCCTGAGTACGAGCAGTACTTC. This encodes CASSQDPEYEQYF.

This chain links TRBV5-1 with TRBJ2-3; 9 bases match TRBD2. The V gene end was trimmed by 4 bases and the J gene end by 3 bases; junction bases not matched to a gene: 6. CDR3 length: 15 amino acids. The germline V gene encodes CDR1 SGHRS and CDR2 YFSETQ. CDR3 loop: CASSPAAGGTDTQYF. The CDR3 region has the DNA TGCGCCAGCAGCCCAGCAGCGGGAGGAACAGATACGCAGTATTTT.

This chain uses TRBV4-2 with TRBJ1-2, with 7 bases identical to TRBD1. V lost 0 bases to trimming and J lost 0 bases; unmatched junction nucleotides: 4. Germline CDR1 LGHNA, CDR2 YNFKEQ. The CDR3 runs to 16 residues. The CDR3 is CASSQDGQATNYGYTF. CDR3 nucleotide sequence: TGTGCCAGCAGCCAAGATGGACAGGCTACTAACTATGGCTACACCTTC.

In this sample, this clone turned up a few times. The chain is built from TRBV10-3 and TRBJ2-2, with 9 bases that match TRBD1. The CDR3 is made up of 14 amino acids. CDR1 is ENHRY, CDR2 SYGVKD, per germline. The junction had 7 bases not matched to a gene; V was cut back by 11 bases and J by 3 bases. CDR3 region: CAARGTGHTGELFF. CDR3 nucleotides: TGTGCCGCCCGGGGGACAGGGCACACCGGGGAGCTGTTTTTT.

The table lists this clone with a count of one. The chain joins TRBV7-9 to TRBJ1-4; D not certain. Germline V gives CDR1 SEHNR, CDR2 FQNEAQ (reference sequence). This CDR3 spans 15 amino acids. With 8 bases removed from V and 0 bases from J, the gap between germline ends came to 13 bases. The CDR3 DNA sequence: TGTGCCAGCGAAGAACAATTTGCAACTAATGAAAAACTGTTTTTT. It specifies CASEEQFATNEKLFF.

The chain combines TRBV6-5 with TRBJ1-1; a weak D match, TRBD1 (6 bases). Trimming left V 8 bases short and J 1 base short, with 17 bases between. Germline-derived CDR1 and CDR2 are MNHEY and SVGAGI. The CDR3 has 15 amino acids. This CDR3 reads CASAPAGQANTEAFF. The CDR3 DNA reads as TGTGCCAGCGCCCCCGCGGGACAAGCGAACACTGAAGCTTTCTTT.

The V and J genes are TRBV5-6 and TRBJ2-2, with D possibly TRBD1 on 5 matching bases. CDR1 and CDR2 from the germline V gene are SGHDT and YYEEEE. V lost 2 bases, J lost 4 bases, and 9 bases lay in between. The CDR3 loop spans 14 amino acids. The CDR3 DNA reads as TGTGCCAGCAGCTTCCAGGGCCCCACCGGGGAGCTGTTTTTT. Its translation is CASSFQGPTGELFF.

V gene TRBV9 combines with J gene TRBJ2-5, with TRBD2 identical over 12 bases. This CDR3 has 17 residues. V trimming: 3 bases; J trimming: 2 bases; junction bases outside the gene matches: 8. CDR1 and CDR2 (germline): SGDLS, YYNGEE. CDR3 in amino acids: CASSEGLAGATQETQYF. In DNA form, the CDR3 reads TGTGCCAGCAGCGAGGGACTAGCGGGCGCTACACAAGAGACCCAGTACTTC.

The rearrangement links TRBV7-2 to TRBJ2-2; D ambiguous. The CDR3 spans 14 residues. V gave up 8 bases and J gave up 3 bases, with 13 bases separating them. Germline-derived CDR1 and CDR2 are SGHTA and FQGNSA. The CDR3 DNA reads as TGTGCCAGCGGCCGATCAAGGGACACCGGGGAGCTGTTTTTT. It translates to CASGRSRDTGELFF.

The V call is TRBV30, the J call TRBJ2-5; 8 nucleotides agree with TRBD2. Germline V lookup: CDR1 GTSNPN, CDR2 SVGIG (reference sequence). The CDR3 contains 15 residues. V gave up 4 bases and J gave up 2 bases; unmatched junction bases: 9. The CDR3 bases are TGTGCCTGGACCCACGGGGGGGGACCACAAGAGACCCAGTACTTC. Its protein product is CAWTHGGGPQETQYF.

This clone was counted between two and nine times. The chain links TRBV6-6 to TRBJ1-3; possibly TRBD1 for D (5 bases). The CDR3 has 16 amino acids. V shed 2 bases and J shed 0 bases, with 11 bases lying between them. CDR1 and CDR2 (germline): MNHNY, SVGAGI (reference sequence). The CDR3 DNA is TGTGCCAGCAGTTACGGTCAGGGACTCTCTGGAAACACCATATATTTT. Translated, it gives CASSYGQGLSGNTIYF.

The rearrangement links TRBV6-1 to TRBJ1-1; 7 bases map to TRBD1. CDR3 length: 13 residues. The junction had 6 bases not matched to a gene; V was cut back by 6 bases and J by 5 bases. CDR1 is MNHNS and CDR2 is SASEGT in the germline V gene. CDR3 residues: CASSLSQGTEAFF. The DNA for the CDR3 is TGTGCCAGCAGCCTCTCACAGGGGACTGAAGCTTTCTTT.

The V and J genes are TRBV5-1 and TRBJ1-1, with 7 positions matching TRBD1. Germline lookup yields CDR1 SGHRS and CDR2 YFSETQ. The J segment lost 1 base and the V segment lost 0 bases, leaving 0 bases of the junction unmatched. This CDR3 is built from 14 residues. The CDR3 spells CASSLDRGNTEAFF. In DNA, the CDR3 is TGCGCCAGCAGCTTGGACAGGGGGAACACTGAAGCTTTCTTT.

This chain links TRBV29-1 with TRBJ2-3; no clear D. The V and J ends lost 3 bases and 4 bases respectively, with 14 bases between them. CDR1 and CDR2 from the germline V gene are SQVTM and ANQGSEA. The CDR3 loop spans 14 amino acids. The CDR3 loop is CSVDRATGADTQYF. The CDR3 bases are TGCAGCGTTGATAGGGCCACGGGCGCAGATACGCAGTATTTT.

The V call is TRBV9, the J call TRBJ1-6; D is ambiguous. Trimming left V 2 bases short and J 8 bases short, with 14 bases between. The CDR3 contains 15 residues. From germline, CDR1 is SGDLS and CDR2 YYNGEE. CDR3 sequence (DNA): TGTGCCAGCAGCGTCGGGCCTCCCGGCGATTCACCCCTCCACTTT. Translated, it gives CASSVGPPGDSPLHF.